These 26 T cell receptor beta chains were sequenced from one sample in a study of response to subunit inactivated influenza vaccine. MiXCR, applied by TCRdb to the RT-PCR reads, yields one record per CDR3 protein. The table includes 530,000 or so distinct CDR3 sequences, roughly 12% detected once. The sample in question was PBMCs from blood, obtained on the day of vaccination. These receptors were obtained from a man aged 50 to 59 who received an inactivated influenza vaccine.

Here the CDR3 DNA reads TGTGCCAGCAGTTACACCTCCTATGGCTACACCTTC. It encodes CASSYTSYGYTF. The gene calls are TRBV2 and TRBJ1-2; D unresolved. The CDR3 has 12 amino acids. Germline values: CDR1 SNHLY, CDR2 FYNNEI. Trimming removed 5 bases from V and 4 bases from J, with 8 bases in between.

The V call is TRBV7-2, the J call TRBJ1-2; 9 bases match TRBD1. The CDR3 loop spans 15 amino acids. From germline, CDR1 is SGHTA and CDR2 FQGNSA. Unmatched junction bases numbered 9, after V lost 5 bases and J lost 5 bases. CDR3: CASSPEQGARYGYTF. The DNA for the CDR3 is TGTGCCAGCAGCCCTGAACAGGGGGCGCGGTATGGCTACACCTTC.

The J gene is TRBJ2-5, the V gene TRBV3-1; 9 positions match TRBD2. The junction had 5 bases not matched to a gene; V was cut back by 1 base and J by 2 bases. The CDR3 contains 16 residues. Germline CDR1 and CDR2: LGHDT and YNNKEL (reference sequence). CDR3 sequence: CASSQVLRGGQETQYF. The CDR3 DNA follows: TGTGCCAGCAGCCAAGTTCTGCGGGGGGGACAAGAGACCCAGTACTTC.

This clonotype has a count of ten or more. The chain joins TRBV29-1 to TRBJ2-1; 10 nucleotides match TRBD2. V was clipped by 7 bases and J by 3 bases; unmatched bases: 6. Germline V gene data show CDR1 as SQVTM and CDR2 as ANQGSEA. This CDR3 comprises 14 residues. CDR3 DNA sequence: TGCAGCGCCCTGACTAGCGGGCTCTACAATGAGCAGTTCTTC. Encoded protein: CSALTSGLYNEQFF.

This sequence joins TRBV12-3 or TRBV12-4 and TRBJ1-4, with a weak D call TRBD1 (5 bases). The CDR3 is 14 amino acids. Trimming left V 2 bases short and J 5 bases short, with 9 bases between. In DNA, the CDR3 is TGTGCCAGCAGTTTAATGGGGCGAAATGAAAAACTGTTTTTT. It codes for CASSLMGRNEKLFF.

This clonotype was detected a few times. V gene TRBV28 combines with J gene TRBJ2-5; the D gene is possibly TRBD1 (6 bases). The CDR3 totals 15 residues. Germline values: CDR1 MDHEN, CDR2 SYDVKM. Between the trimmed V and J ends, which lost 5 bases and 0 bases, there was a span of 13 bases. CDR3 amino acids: CASSPVQGYQETQYF. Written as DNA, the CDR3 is TGTGCCAGCAGTCCAGTTCAGGGGTACCAAGAGACCCAGTACTTC.

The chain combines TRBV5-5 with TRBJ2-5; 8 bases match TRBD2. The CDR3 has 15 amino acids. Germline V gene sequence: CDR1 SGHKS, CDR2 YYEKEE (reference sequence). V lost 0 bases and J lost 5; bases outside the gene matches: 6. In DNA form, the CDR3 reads TGTGCCAGCAGCTTGGAGATCGGGGGGGCCGAGACCCAGTACTTC. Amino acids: CASSLEIGGAETQYF.

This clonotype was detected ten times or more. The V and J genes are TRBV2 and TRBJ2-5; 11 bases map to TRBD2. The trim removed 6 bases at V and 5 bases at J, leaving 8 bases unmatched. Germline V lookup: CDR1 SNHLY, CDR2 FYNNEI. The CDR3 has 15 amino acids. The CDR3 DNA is TGTGCCAGCAGGACTAGCGGGGCAATGGAGGAGACCCAGTACTTC. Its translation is CASRTSGAMEETQYF.

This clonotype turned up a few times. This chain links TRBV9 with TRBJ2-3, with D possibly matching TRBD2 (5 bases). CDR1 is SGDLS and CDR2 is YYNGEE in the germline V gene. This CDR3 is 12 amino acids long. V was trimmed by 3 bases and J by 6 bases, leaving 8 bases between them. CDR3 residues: CASSASGDTQYF. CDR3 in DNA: TGTGCCAGCAGCGCGTCGGGGGATACGCAGTATTTT.

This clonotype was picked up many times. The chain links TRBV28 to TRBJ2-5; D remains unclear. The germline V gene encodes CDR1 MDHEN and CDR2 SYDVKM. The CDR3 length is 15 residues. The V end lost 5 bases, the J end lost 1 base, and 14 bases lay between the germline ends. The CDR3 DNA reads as TGTGCCAGCAGTCCTAGGAGATGGGCCCAAGAGACCCAGTACTTC. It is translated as CASSPRRWAQETQYF. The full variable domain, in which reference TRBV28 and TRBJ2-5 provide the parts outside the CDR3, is DVKVTQSSRYLVKRTGEKVFLECVQDMDHENMFWYRQDPGLGLRLIYFSYDVKMKEKGDIPEGYSVSREKKERFSLILESASTNQTSMYLCASSPRRWAQETQYFGPGTRLLVL.

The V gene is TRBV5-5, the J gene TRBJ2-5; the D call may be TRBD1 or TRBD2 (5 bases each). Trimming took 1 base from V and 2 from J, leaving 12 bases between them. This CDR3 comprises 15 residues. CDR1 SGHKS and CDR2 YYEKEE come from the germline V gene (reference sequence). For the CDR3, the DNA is TGTGCCAGCAGCTTGTGGGGGAGACCGCAAGAGACCCAGTACTTC. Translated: CASSLWGRPQETQYF. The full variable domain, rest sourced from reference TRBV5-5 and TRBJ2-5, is DAGVTQSPTHLIKTRGQQVTLRCSPISGHKSVSWYQQVLGQGPQFIFQYYEKEERGRGNFPDRFSARQFPNYSSELNVNALLLGDSALYLCASSLWGRPQETQYFGPGTRLLVL.

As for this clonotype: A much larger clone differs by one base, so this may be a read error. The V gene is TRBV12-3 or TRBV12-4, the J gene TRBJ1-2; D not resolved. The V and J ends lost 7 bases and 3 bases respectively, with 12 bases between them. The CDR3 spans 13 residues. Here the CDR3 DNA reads TGTGCCAGCACTTTTGGACGAGACTATGGCTACACCTTC. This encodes CASTFGRDYGYTF.

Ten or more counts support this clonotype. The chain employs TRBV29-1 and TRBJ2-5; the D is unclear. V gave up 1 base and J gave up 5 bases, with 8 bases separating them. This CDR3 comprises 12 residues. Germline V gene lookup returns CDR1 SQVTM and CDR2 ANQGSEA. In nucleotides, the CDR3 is TGCAGCGTTGAAGGGTGGGTCGAGACCCAGTACTTC. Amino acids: CSVEGWVETQYF.

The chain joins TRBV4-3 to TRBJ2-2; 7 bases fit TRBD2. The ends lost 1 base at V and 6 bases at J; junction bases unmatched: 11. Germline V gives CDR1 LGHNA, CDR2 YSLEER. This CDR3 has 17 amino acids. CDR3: CASSQGGEGWWAGELFF. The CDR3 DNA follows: TGCGCCAGCAGCCAAGGCGGGGAGGGGTGGTGGGCCGGGGAGCTGTTTTTT.

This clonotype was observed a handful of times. This CDR3 reads CSARRSGASNEQFF. The CDR3 region has the DNA TGCAGTGCTAGGCGGAGCGGAGCTAGCAATGAGCAGTTCTTC. The rearrangement links TRBV20-1 to TRBJ2-1; weak D call: TRBD2 (5 bases). The CDR3 extends over 14 amino acids. Germline CDR1 and CDR2: DFQATT and SNEGSKA (reference sequence). The ends were cut back, 3 bases at V and 6 bases at J, with 15 bases in the middle.

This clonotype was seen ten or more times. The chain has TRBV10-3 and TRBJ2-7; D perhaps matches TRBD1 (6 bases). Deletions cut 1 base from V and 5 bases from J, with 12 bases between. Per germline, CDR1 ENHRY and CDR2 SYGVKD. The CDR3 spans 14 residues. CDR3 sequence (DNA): TGTGCCATCAGTGAGTTGGACAGAGAAGACGAGCAGTACTTC. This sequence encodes CAISELDREDEQYF.

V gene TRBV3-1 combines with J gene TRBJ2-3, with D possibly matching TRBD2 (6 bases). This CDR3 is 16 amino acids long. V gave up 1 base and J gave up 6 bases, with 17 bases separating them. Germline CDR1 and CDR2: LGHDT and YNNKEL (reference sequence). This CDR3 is CASSQGTGLLHDTQYF. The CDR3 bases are TGTGCCAGCAGCCAAGGAACCGGACTACTCCATGATACGCAGTATTTT.

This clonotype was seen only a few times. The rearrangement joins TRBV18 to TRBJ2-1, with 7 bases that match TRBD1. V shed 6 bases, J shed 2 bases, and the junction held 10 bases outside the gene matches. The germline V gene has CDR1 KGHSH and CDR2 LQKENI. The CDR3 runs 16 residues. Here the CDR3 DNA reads TGTGCCAGCTCCCCCACCAGACAGGGTGCCTACAATGAGCAGTTCTTC. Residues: CASSPTRQGAYNEQFF.

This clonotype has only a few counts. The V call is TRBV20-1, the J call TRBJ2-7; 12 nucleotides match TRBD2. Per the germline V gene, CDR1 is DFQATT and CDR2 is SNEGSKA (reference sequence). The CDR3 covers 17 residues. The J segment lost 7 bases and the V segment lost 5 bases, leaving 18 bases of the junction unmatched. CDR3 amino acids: CSARPKRGLAGTREQYF. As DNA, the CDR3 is TGCAGTGCTCGCCCCAAAAGAGGACTAGCGGGGACGCGTGAGCAGTACTTC.

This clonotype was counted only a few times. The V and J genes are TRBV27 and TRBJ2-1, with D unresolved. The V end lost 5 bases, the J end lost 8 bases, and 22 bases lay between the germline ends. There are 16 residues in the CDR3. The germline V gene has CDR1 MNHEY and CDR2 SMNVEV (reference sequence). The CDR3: CASSPLSGRFIHEQFF. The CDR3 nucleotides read TGTGCCAGCAGTCCACTGTCTGGACGGTTTATACATGAGCAGTTCTTC.

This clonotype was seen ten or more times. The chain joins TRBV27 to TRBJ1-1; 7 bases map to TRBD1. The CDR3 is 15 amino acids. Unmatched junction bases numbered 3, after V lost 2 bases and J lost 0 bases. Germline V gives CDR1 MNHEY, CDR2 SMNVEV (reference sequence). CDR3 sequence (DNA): TGTGCCAGCAGTTTAGGAGGACAGGTGAACACTGAAGCTTTCTTT. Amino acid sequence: CASSLGGQVNTEAFF.

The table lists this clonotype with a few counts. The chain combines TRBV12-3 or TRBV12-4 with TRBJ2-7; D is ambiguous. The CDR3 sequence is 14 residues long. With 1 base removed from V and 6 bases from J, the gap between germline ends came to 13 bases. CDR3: CASSLGGRSSEQYF. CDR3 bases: TGTGCCAGCAGTTTAGGTGGCCGAAGCTCCGAGCAGTACTTC.

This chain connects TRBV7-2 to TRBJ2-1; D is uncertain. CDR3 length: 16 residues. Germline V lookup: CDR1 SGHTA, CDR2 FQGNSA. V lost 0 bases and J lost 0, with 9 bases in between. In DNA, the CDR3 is TGTGCCAGCAGCTTAGCGTACAGTAGCTCCTACAATGAGCAGTTCTTC. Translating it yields CASSLAYSSSYNEQFF.

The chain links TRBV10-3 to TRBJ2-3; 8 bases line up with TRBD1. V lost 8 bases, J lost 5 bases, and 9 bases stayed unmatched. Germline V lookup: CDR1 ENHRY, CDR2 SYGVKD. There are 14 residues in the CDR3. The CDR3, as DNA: TGTGCCATCTTGCGCCGACAGGGGATAGATACGCAGTATTTT. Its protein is CAILRRQGIDTQYF.

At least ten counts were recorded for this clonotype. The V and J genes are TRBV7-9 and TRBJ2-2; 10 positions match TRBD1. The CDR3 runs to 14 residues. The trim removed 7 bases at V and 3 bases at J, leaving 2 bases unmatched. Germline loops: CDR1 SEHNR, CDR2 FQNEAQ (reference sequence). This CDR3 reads CASTTGGYTGELFF. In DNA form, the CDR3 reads TGTGCCAGCACGACAGGGGGCTACACCGGGGAGCTGTTTTTT.

CDR3 nucleotides: TGCGCCAGCAGCCAAGATTTCCAGGGAGCTAACTATGGCTACACCTTC. Translated: CASSQDFQGANYGYTF. The chain employs TRBV4-1 and TRBJ1-2, with a tentative D call TRBD1 (5 bases). V shed 0 bases and J shed 0 bases, with 11 bases lying between them. Germline V gene sequence: CDR1 MGHRA, CDR2 YSYEKL. This CDR3 comprises 16 residues.